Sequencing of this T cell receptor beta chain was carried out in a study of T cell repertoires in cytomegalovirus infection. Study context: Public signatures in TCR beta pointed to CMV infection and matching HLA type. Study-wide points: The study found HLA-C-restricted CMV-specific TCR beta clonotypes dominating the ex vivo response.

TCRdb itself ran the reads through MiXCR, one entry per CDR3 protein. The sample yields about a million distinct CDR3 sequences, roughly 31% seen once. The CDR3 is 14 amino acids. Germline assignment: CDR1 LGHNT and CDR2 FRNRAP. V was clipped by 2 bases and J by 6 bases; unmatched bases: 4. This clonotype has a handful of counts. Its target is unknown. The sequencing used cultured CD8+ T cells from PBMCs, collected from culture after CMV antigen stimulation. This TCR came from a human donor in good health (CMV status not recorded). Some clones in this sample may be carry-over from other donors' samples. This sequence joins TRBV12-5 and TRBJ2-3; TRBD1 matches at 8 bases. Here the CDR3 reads CASGLTGGMDTQYF. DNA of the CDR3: TGTGCTAGTGGTTTGACAGGGGGTATGGATACGCAGTATTTT.